This entry lists 30 T cell receptor beta chains sequenced from one sample in a study of molecular identifiers for immune sequencing clone quantification. MiXCR, run by TCRdb on the PCR reads, gives a single entry per CDR3 protein. Among about 640,000 distinct CDR3 sequences, just under 20% were seen once, and the ten largest hold 0.85% to 0.9%. The sequenced sample consisted of naive CD8+ T cells from blood, with Jurkat cell RNA spiked in. The subset is: FACS-sorted CD8+CD4-CCR7+CD45RA+ naive T cells. These receptor sequences come from a human donor in good health. Some libraries in this study had Jurkat cell RNA spiked in.

This clonotype was observed at least ten times. This rearrangement joins TRBV14 to TRBJ1-2, with a possible D match to TRBD1 (5 bases). V lost 0 bases and J lost 4, with 9 bases in between. Germline-derived CDR1 and CDR2 are SGHDN and FVKESK. This CDR3 has 14 amino acids. The CDR3 DNA follows: TGTGCCAGCAGCCAAGATTTGGGGGGCTATGGCTACACCTTC. Amino acid sequence: CASSQDLGGYGYTF.

The chain uses TRBV11-2 and TRBJ2-2; no firm D call. CDR1 is SGHAT, CDR2 FQNNGV, per germline. The CDR3 is made up of 16 amino acids. The V end was cut by 0 bases, the J end by 3 bases, with 11 bases between. The CDR3 coding sequence is TGTGCCAGCAGCTTAGATCAGTCCGAGGACACCGGGGAGCTGTTTTTT. As protein: CASSLDQSEDTGELFF.

This clonotype appeared many times. CDR3 DNA: TGTGCCAGTCGTCGGGGGGATACTGAAGCTTTCTTT. This sequence encodes CASRRGDTEAFF. The chain recombines TRBV6-5 with TRBJ1-1; a weak D match, TRBD1 (5 bases). Trimming took 9 bases from V and 5 from J, leaving 13 bases between them. Germline CDR1 MNHEY, CDR2 SVGAGI. This CDR3 is built from 12 residues.

At least ten counts were recorded for this clonotype. V gene TRBV9 combines with J gene TRBJ1-3; no reliable D call. The germline V gene has CDR1 SGDLS and CDR2 YYNGEE. V lost 5 bases, J lost 3 bases, and 3 bases lay in between. This CDR3 is 11 amino acids long. DNA of the CDR3: TGTGCCAGCAGAGATGGAAACACCATATATTTT. Translation: CASRDGNTIYF.

At least ten counts were recorded for this clonotype. This sequence joins TRBV12-3 or TRBV12-4 and TRBJ2-1, with D perhaps TRBD2 (5 bases). With 0 bases removed from V and 7 bases from J, the gap between germline ends came to 16 bases. The CDR3 is 16 amino acids. CDR3 sequence (DNA): TGTGCCAGCAGTTTAGCGTTGTATCCACCGGGGAATGAGCAGTTCTTC. This translates into CASSLALYPPGNEQFF.

This clonotype was observed many times. The J gene is TRBJ1-1, the V gene TRBV9, with D perhaps TRBD1 (6 bases). Trimming removed 0 bases from V and 8 bases from J, with 8 bases in between. This CDR3 region has 12 residues. Per the germline V gene, CDR1 is SGDLS and CDR2 is YYNGEE. CDR3 sequence (DNA): TGTGCCAGCAGCGTAGGGGGGCGAGAAGCTTTCTTT. This gives the protein CASSVGGREAFF.

The V gene is TRBV4-3, the J gene TRBJ2-1; the match to TRBD1 covers 7 bases. The CDR3 is 16 amino acids. Losses at the gene ends were 3 bases for V and 5 bases for J; bases not matched to a gene: 10. In germline, CDR1 is LGHNA, CDR2 YSLEER. The CDR3 is CASSQDNRGGHNEQFF. The CDR3 coding sequence is TGCGCCAGCAGCCAGGATAACAGGGGTGGCCACAATGAGCAGTTCTTC.

This clonotype was observed many times. V gene TRBV30 combines with J gene TRBJ2-3; D call uncertain. The CDR3 runs to 13 residues. The V and J ends lost 4 bases and 6 bases respectively, with 14 bases between them. Germline V gives CDR1 GTSNPN, CDR2 SVGIG (reference sequence). The DNA of the CDR3 is TGTGCCTGGATCGGCGTTCCTGGGGATACGCAGTATTTT. This encodes CAWIGVPGDTQYF.

There are many counts of this clonotype. The chain is built from TRBV6-1 and TRBJ2-2, with TRBD2 identical over 9 bases. The germline CDR1 and CDR2 sequences are MNHNS and SASEGT. J was trimmed by 1 base and V by 3 bases; bases with no gene match: 6. There are 17 residues in the CDR3. Here the CDR3 DNA reads TGTGCCAGCAGTGACGTGCTAGCGGGGTGGAACACCGGGGAGCTGTTTTTT. Its translation: CASSDVLAGWNTGELFF.

The V and J genes are TRBV11-2 and TRBJ1-2; 8 bases agree with TRBD1. The length of the CDR3 is 15 residues. Looked up from germline, CDR1 is SGHAT and CDR2 is FQNNGV. Trimming removed 3 bases from V and 6 bases from J; junction bases left unmatched: 9. DNA of the CDR3: TGTGCCAGCAGCTTCCAGGGGGCTAATAGAGATGGCTACACCTTC. It encodes CASSFQGANRDGYTF. The entire variable domain, with the rest obtained from reference TRBV11-2 and TRBJ1-2, is as follows: EAGVAQSPRYKIIEKRQSVAFWCNPISGHATLYWYQQILGQGPKLLIQFQNNGVVDDSQLPKDRFSAERLKGVDSTLKIQPAKLEDSAVYLCASSFQGANRDGYTFGSGTRLTVV.

This clonotype appeared a single time. The DNA of the CDR3 is TGTGCCTGGAGTAGGGGGACTAGCTCTGTAAGTGAGCAGTTCTTC. It yields the protein CAWSRGTSSVSEQFF. The chain has TRBV30 and TRBJ2-1, with TRBD2 matching 9 bases. V lost 2 bases to trimming and J lost 9 bases; unmatched junction nucleotides: 11. There are 15 residues in the CDR3. CDR1 GTSNPN and CDR2 SVGIG come from the germline V gene (reference sequence).

The gene calls are TRBV27 and TRBJ1-5; TRBD1 might be the D (5 bases). The V end lost 4 bases, the J end lost 6 bases, and 13 bases lay between the germline ends. The CDR3 is 14 residues long. The germline CDR1 and CDR2 sequences are MNHEY and SMNVEV (reference sequence). The chain's CDR3 is CASSSVLGVQPQHF. CDR3 DNA: TGTGCCAGCAGTTCCGTCCTGGGGGTTCAGCCCCAGCATTTT.

In its sample, this clonotype was seen many times. The rearrangement links TRBV3-1 to TRBJ2-1; 8 nucleotides match TRBD1. This CDR3 spans 15 amino acids. From germline, CDR1 is LGHDT and CDR2 YNNKEL (reference sequence). Trimming at V came to 1 base and at J to 5 bases, leaving 4 bases not matched to a gene. The CDR3 coding sequence is TGTGCCAGCAGCCAAGGGGGACAGGAGAACAATGAGCAGTTCTTC. As protein: CASSQGGQENNEQFF.

This chain links TRBV23-1 with TRBJ1-6, with 10 bases aligning to TRBD1. TRBV23-1 qualifies as an ORF whose function is uncertain. V gave up 0 bases and J gave up 7 bases; unmatched junction bases: 12. The CDR3 is 19 residues long. The CDR3 nucleotides read TGCGCCAGCAGTCAATCCCCCATTAAGTCGACAGGGGGCAATTCACCCCTCCACTTT. Translating gives CASSQSPIKSTGGNSPLHF.

This clonotype was seen more than once but under ten times. The gene calls are TRBV4-3 and TRBJ2-2; 11 bases are a match to TRBD1. With V trimmed by 1 base and J by 6 bases, 7 bases remained unmatched. The CDR3 spans 17 residues. The germline gives CDR1 LGHNA, CDR2 YSLEER. The CDR3 reads CASSQASWDRGAGELFF. For the CDR3, the DNA is TGCGCCAGCAGCCAAGCCAGCTGGGACAGGGGGGCCGGGGAGCTGTTTTTT.

Of note for this clonotype: A read error is possible here, since a much larger clone lies one base away. V usage is TRBV28 and J usage is TRBJ2-5; possible D gene TRBD1, 6 bases. CDR1 and CDR2 from the germline V gene are MDHEN and SYDVKM. The CDR3 spans 14 residues. The CDR3 reads CVSSLSGQSSVQYF. In nucleotides, the CDR3 is TGTGTCAGCAGTTTATCAGGACAGAGCTCTGTGCAGTACTTC.

This clonotype was seen many times. The chain combines TRBV7-2 with TRBJ2-3; 7 nucleotides agree with TRBD2. V dropped 2 bases and J dropped 0; count of bases not matched to a gene: 8. The CDR3 consists of 17 residues. Per the germline V gene, CDR1 is SGHTA and CDR2 is FQGNSA. CDR3 sequence: CASSLNEQRDSTDTQYF. For the CDR3, the DNA is TGTGCCAGCAGCTTAAATGAGCAGCGGGACAGCACAGATACGCAGTATTTT.

Comment on this clonotype: A much more abundant neighbour one base away suggests this may be a read error. The V gene is TRBV25-1, the J gene TRBJ1-6; D uncertain. With 5 bases removed from V and 5 bases from J, the gap between germline ends came to 7 bases. Germline V gives CDR1 MGHDK, CDR2 SYGVNS. The CDR3 totals 13 residues. Here the CDR3 reads CASSSGNNSPLHF. The CDR3 nucleotides read TGTGCCAGCAGTTCAGGAAATAATTCACCCCTCCACTTT.

This clonotype was detected ten times or more. V and J are TRBV20-1 and TRBJ1-1, with D possibly being TRBD1 (5 bases). With 6 bases removed from V and 6 bases from J, the gap between germline ends came to 14 bases. The CDR3 runs 12 residues. Germline values: CDR1 DFQATT, CDR2 SNEGSKA (reference sequence). In DNA, the CDR3 is TGCAGTGCCAAGCAGGGAATAGCTGAAGCTTTCTTT. Protein sequence: CSAKQGIAEAFF.

This clonotype was observed at least ten times. The gene calls are TRBV19 and TRBJ1-5; D call uncertain. Looked up from germline, CDR1 is LNHDA and CDR2 is SQIVND (reference sequence). The CDR3 extends over 13 amino acids. The ends were cut back, 5 bases at V and 5 bases at J, with 10 bases in the middle. For the CDR3, the DNA is TGTGCCAGTAGTCGAAACAACTATCAGCCCCAGCATTTT. Translating it yields CASSRNNYQPQHF.

This clonotype was seen at least ten times. V and J are TRBV7-9 and TRBJ1-2; unclear D gene. The germline V gene encodes CDR1 SEHNR and CDR2 FQNEAQ (reference sequence). The CDR3 consists of 14 residues. The ends were cut back, 3 bases at V and 3 bases at J, with 11 bases in the middle. CDR3 loop: CASSLMGSDYGYTF. For the CDR3, the DNA is TGTGCCAGCAGCTTGATGGGTTCCGACTATGGCTACACCTTC.

This clonotype appeared many times. The chain combines TRBV6-2 or TRBV6-3 with TRBJ1-1; D perhaps matches TRBD1 (6 bases). CDR1 and CDR2 (germline): MNHEY, SVGEGT. Trimming removed 6 bases from V and 7 bases from J, with 9 bases in between. The length of the CDR3 is 11 residues. CDR3 amino acids: CASRLTGEAFF. The CDR3 nucleotides are TGTGCCAGCAGATTGACAGGTGAAGCTTTCTTT.

This clonotype was counted only a few times. V is TRBV5-1 and J is TRBJ2-1; the D is unclear. The V end was cut by 2 bases, the J end by 0 bases, with 12 bases between. Per the germline V gene, CDR1 is SGHRS and CDR2 is YFSETQ. The CDR3 runs 16 residues. The CDR3 DNA reads as TGCGCCAGCAGCTTTACGGCCCTGAGCTCCTACAATGAGCAGTTCTTC. Amino acids: CASSFTALSSYNEQFF.

This clonotype was counted at least ten times. This chain joins TRBV29-1 and TRBJ2-7; 9 nucleotides line up with TRBD2. V was clipped by 5 bases and J by 2 bases; unmatched bases: 7. CDR1 is SQVTM, CDR2 ANQGSEA, per germline. This CDR3 is 14 amino acids long. The CDR3 spells CSVTGLARTYEQYF. The CDR3 bases are TGCAGCGTTACAGGACTAGCGCGAACCTACGAGCAGTACTTC.

This clonotype has only one observation. The junction departs from the called germline gene at one end, perhaps through a read error. The chain carries TRBV29-1 and TRBJ2-2; either TRBD1 or TRBD2 may supply D (5 bases each). The CDR3 is made up of 12 amino acids. The V gene's germline CDR1 is SQVTM and CDR2 ANQGSEA. CDR3 sequence (DNA): TGCAGCGTTGAATCAGGGAACGGGGAGCTGCTTTTT. Protein sequence: CSVESGNGELLF.

This clonotype was seen a handful of times. The chain couples TRBV13 to TRBJ2-3; D is undetermined. The CDR3 totals 14 residues. The germline V and J ends were trimmed by 1 base and 3 bases, with 8 bases remaining between them. The germline V gene encodes CDR1 PRHDT and CDR2 FYEKMQ (reference sequence). CDR3 nucleotide sequence: TGTGCCAGCAGCTTAGTATGGCCGACAGATACGCAGTATTTT. Its translation: CASSLVWPTDTQYF.

Comment on this clonotype: Possible read error: a much larger clone is one base away. The chain uses TRBV3-1 and TRBJ1-4; no clear D gene. Per germline, CDR1 LGHDT and CDR2 YNNKEL (reference sequence). This CDR3 has 15 amino acids. CDR3 loop: CASSQDVATNERLFF. The CDR3 DNA is TGTGCCAGCAGCCAAGACGTTGCAACTAATGAAAGACTGTTTTTT.

The sample holds many counts of this clonotype. The CDR3 coding sequence is TGTGCCAGCTCACCACCGATAACAGATACGCAGTATTTT. This gives the protein CASSPPITDTQYF. This sequence joins TRBV18 and TRBJ2-3; D remains unclear. Trimming left V 0 bases short and J 3 bases short, with 4 bases between. The germline V gene has CDR1 KGHSH and CDR2 LQKENI. The CDR3 runs 13 residues.

Worth noting for this clonotype: A much larger clone differs by one base, so this may be a read error. The rearrangement uses TRBV5-1 and TRBJ2-1; D gene uncertain. This CDR3 contains 15 residues. V lost 4 bases and J lost 4, with 15 bases in between. The germline CDR1 and CDR2 sequences are SGHRS and YFSETQ. The CDR3 DNA reads as TGCGCCAGCAGCCTGGAACAGCGAGTTTACAATGAGCAGTTCTTC. Amino acid sequence: CASSLEQRVYNEQFF. The full variable domain, completed using reference TRBV5-1 and TRBJ2-1, is KAGVTQTPRYLIKTRGQQVTLSCSPISGHRSVSWYQQTPGQGLQFLFEYFSETQRNKGNFPGRFSGRQFSNSRSEMNVSTLELGDSALYLCASSLEQRVYNEQFFGPGTRLTVL.

This clonotype has at least ten counts. The chain is built from TRBV20-1 and TRBJ2-7; no clear D. The CDR3 is 13 residues long. Germline CDR1 and CDR2: DFQATT and SNEGSKA (reference sequence). Deletions cut 2 bases from V and 3 bases from J, with 11 bases between. The CDR3 here is CSARPKTSYEQYF. The CDR3, as DNA: TGCAGTGCTAGACCCAAGACCAGCTACGAGCAGTACTTC.